These 2 T cell receptor beta chains were sequenced from one sample in a study of T cells in women clearing cervical HPV infection. Assay used: immunoSEQ multiplex PCR; TCRdb lists only in-frame clones, some missing. Its clone listing holds some 16,000 clones. Sequencing used blood buffy coat. These receptors all stem from a woman between 18 and 69 years old with a cervical HPV16 infection that either progressed to CIN3+ or cleared (not recorded which).

Comment on this clone: The read finishes 3 residues shy of the CDR3 end, and the germline J gene is used to complete it. The rearrangement uses TRBV28 and TRBJ2-7, with D unclear. Germline V gene lookup returns CDR1 MDHEN and CDR2 SYDVKM. This CDR3 contains 12 residues. V was shortened by 8 bases and J by 2 bases, with 10 bases between the two germline ends. CDR3 DNA (partial): TGTGCCAGCGGTCCGTCTACCTACGAG. It codes for CASGPSTYE. The complete CDR3 reads CASGPSTYEQYF.

About this clone itself: The read finishes 3 residues shy of the CDR3 end, and the germline J gene is used to complete it. The J gene is TRBJ2-7, the V gene TRBV20-1; 11 bases are a match to TRBD2. The V gene end was trimmed by 6 bases and the J gene end by 3 bases; junction bases not matched to a gene: 7. Germline V gives CDR1 DFQATT, CDR2 SNEGSKA (reference sequence). This CDR3 has 14 residues. The CDR3 sequence: CSAPAGTSGYEQYF. The CDR3 DNA, read in part, is TGCAGTGCACCTGCCGGGACTAGCGGCTACGAG.